The rows below give T cell receptor beta chains drawn from one sample of a study of OX40 agonist ivuxolimab in advanced cancers. Using immunoSEQ multiplex PCR, the repertoire was profiled, and TCRdb retains in-frame clones only, with some absent. The data contain under 85,000 clones, around 82% of them seen just once; the ten biggest clones take up about 5.4%. Sequenced material: CD4+ or CD8+ T cells sorted from blood, taken in a trial of the OX40 agonist ivuxolimab. Receptors were obtained from an adult with an advanced solid tumor such as melanoma, head and neck, liver or kidney cancer. Both conserved end residues are part of each CDR3. The order of the fields is D gene, J gene, clone size, V gene, CDR3 length, CDR3 DNA, CDR3 protein. The D gene is left open where the match is weak. The size of a clone is reported for some rows only, either as once, few or many, or as a class for expanded clones.

d_call: -
j_call: TRBJ1-5
clone_size: -
v_call: TRBV7-9
cdr3_length: 14
cdr3_nt: TGTGCCAGCAGCTTTTCCCAGGGAAATCAGCCCCAGCATTTT
cdr3_aa: CASSFSQGNQPQHF

d_call: -
j_call: TRBJ2-5
clone_size: -
v_call: TRBV7-2
cdr3_length: 14
cdr3_nt: TGTGCCAGCAGCTTAGGAGGCGGCGGGGAGACCCAGTACTTC
cdr3_aa: CASSLGGGGETQYF

d_call: -
j_call: TRBJ1-5
clone_size: few
v_call: TRBV6-1
cdr3_length: 12
cdr3_nt: TGTGCCAGCAGTGAAGGTGCACGGCCCCAGCATTTT
cdr3_aa: CASSEGARPQHF

d_call: -
j_call: TRBJ1-1
clone_size: -
v_call: TRBV6-5
cdr3_length: 14
cdr3_nt: TGTGCCAGCAGGACAACTCTCACAGGCACTGAAGCTTTCTTT
cdr3_aa: CASRTTLTGTEAFF

d_call: -
j_call: TRBJ2-4
clone_size: -
v_call: TRBV19
cdr3_length: 14
cdr3_nt: TGTGCCAGTAGTACCCAGCAGGGTGGGAACATTCAGTACTTC
cdr3_aa: CASSTQQGGNIQYF

d_call: -
j_call: TRBJ1-1
clone_size: -
v_call: TRBV10-2
cdr3_length: 14
cdr3_nt: TGCGCCAGCAGTGAGCCGGGGGTGGGGGGTGAAGCTTTCTTT
cdr3_aa: CASSEPGVGGEAFF

d_call: -
j_call: TRBJ2-2
clone_size: -
v_call: TRBV2
cdr3_length: 14
cdr3_nt: TGTGCCAGCAGGGGCCAAGGGAACACCGGGGAGCTGTTTTTT
cdr3_aa: CASRGQGNTGELFF

d_call: -
j_call: TRBJ1-5
clone_size: -
v_call: TRBV6-5
cdr3_length: 13
cdr3_nt: TGTGCCAGCAGTTACTCGAAGAATCAGCCCCAGCATTTT
cdr3_aa: CASSYSKNQPQHF

d_call: -
j_call: TRBJ1-1
clone_size: -
v_call: TRBV6-1
cdr3_length: 13
cdr3_nt: TGTGCCAGCTATTTTAGTACGAACACTGAAGCTTTCTTT
cdr3_aa: CASYFSTNTEAFF

d_call: TRBD1
j_call: TRBJ2-7
clone_size: -
v_call: TRBV27
cdr3_length: 16
cdr3_nt: TGTGCCAGCAGTTTAAAAAGGGCGACAGGGGGCTACGAGCAGTACTTC
cdr3_aa: CASSLKRATGGYEQYF

d_call: -
j_call: TRBJ1-3
clone_size: -
v_call: TRBV5-1
cdr3_length: 14
cdr3_nt: TGCGCCAGCAGCTCGGACACCCGGGTGAACACCATATATTTT
cdr3_aa: CASSSDTRVNTIYF

d_call: -
j_call: TRBJ1-2
clone_size: -
v_call: TRBV29-1
cdr3_length: 14
cdr3_nt: TGCAGCGTTGAAGTGCGGGGAGACAACTATGGCTACACCTTC
cdr3_aa: CSVEVRGDNYGYTF

d_call: -
j_call: TRBJ2-1
clone_size: -
v_call: TRBV5-1
cdr3_length: 14
cdr3_nt: TGCGCCAGCACTGGGCAGGGGTTCTACAATGAGCAGTTCTTC
cdr3_aa: CASTGQGFYNEQFF

d_call: -
j_call: TRBJ2-5
clone_size: -
v_call: TRBV5-5
cdr3_length: 14
cdr3_nt: TGTGCCAGCAGTCTCGCCGGGTCCCAAGAGACCCAGTACTTC
cdr3_aa: CASSLAGSQETQYF

d_call: -
j_call: TRBJ1-5
clone_size: -
v_call: TRBV28
cdr3_length: 16
cdr3_nt: TGTGCCAGCAGTTTAAAACAAGCCCACCGGACTCAGCCCCAGCATTTT
cdr3_aa: CASSLKQAHRTQPQHF

d_call: -
j_call: TRBJ2-7
clone_size: -
v_call: TRBV10-2
cdr3_length: 14
cdr3_nt: TGCGCCAGCAGCACTGGAGGCCCTTCCTACGAGCAGTACTTC
cdr3_aa: CASSTGGPSYEQYF

d_call: -
j_call: TRBJ2-6
clone_size: once
v_call: TRBV19
cdr3_length: 17
cdr3_nt: TGTGCCAGTGAACCGGGGGCTTCCACCGCCGGGGCCAACGTCCTGACTTTC
cdr3_aa: CASEPGASTAGANVLTF

d_call: TRBD1
j_call: TRBJ2-1
clone_size: -
v_call: TRBV19
cdr3_length: 14
cdr3_nt: TGTGCCAGTAGTACTCAGACAGGGCGCAATGAGCAGTTCTTC
cdr3_aa: CASSTQTGRNEQFF

d_call: -
j_call: TRBJ1-1
clone_size: -
v_call: TRBV10-2
cdr3_length: 13
cdr3_nt: TGCGCCTCCTCCGGGCAGGCGAACACTGAAGCTTTCTTT
cdr3_aa: CASSGQANTEAFF

d_call: TRBD2
j_call: TRBJ2-1
clone_size: few
v_call: TRBV7-3
cdr3_length: 14
cdr3_nt: TGTGCCAGCAGCTTGACTAGCGGGAGGGGTGAGCAGTTCTTC
cdr3_aa: CASSLTSGRGEQFF

d_call: -
j_call: TRBJ1-4
clone_size: -
v_call: TRBV4-3
cdr3_length: 13
cdr3_nt: TGCGCCAGCAGCCAAGGAGGAGAAAGGGAACTGTTTTTT
cdr3_aa: CASSQGGERELFF

d_call: -
j_call: TRBJ1-4
clone_size: -
v_call: TRBV6-5
cdr3_length: 15
cdr3_nt: TGTGCCAGCAGTTACTCGACACGATCTAATGAAAAACTGTTTTTT
cdr3_aa: CASSYSTRSNEKLFF

d_call: -
j_call: TRBJ1-2
clone_size: -
v_call: TRBV7-8
cdr3_length: 15
cdr3_nt: TGTGCCAGCAGCCTGGGGCCGGACACCTTGTATGGCTACACCTTC
cdr3_aa: CASSLGPDTLYGYTF

d_call: -
j_call: TRBJ2-5
clone_size: few
v_call: TRBV29-1
cdr3_length: 13
cdr3_nt: TGCAGCGTTGAAGGGCCCGCTAGGGAGACCCAGTACTTC
cdr3_aa: CSVEGPARETQYF

d_call: -
j_call: TRBJ1-1
clone_size: -
v_call: TRBV28
cdr3_length: 12
cdr3_nt: TGTGCCAGCAGGCCCCCTAACACTGAAGCTTTCTTT
cdr3_aa: CASRPPNTEAFF

d_call: -
j_call: TRBJ1-1
clone_size: -
v_call: TRBV2
cdr3_length: 15
cdr3_nt: TGTGCCAGCAGTGAATTGGCCAACAGGAACACTGAAGCTTTCTTT
cdr3_aa: CASSELANRNTEAFF

d_call: -
j_call: TRBJ1-2
clone_size: few
v_call: TRBV6-6
cdr3_length: 11
cdr3_nt: TGTGCCACAGGTGTAGGATTTGGCTACACCTTC
cdr3_aa: CATGVGFGYTF

d_call: TRBD1
j_call: TRBJ2-7
clone_size: -
v_call: TRBV7-2
cdr3_length: 13
cdr3_nt: TGTGCCAGCAGCCCGGACAGGGGTTACGAGCAGTACTTC
cdr3_aa: CASSPDRGYEQYF

d_call: -
j_call: TRBJ1-2
clone_size: -
v_call: TRBV10-2
cdr3_length: 17
cdr3_nt: TGCGCCAGCAGTGACCCTCTGAGGGGGGGCCGCAACTATGGCTACACCTTC
cdr3_aa: CASSDPLRGGRNYGYTF

d_call: -
j_call: TRBJ1-3
clone_size: -
v_call: TRBV11-2
cdr3_length: 16
cdr3_nt: TGTGCCAGCAGCTTAGGTGCGAGATTGGCTGGAAACACCATATATTTT
cdr3_aa: CASSLGARLAGNTIYF

d_call: TRBD1
j_call: TRBJ1-2
clone_size: -
v_call: TRBV19
cdr3_length: 16
cdr3_nt: TGTGCCACATGGAACCAACCGGGACAGGGGGGCTATGGCTACACCTTC
cdr3_aa: CATWNQPGQGGYGYTF

d_call: -
j_call: TRBJ2-5
clone_size: -
v_call: TRBV5-5
cdr3_length: 13
cdr3_nt: TGTGCCAGCAGCTACGGGGGGCTAAGGGCCCAGTACTTC
cdr3_aa: CASSYGGLRAQYF

d_call: TRBD2
j_call: TRBJ2-1
clone_size: -
v_call: TRBV5-1
cdr3_length: 16
cdr3_nt: TGCGCCAGCAGCTCACAAGCGGGAGGATTATACAATGAGCAGTTCTTC
cdr3_aa: CASSSQAGGLYNEQFF

d_call: TRBD1
j_call: TRBJ1-6
clone_size: many
v_call: TRBV5-8
cdr3_length: 15
cdr3_nt: TGTGCCAGCAGCAACGGACAGGGGAATAATTCACCCCTCCACTTT
cdr3_aa: CASSNGQGNNSPLHF

d_call: -
j_call: TRBJ1-4
clone_size: -
v_call: TRBV4-3
cdr3_length: 15
cdr3_nt: TGCGCCAGCAGCCAAGAGGGGGGCCGTAATGAAAAACTGTTTTTT
cdr3_aa: CASSQEGGRNEKLFF

d_call: -
j_call: TRBJ1-5
clone_size: many
v_call: TRBV6-6
cdr3_length: 13
cdr3_nt: TGTGCCAGCAGTCAAGGAGATTATCAGCCCCAGCATTTT
cdr3_aa: CASSQGDYQPQHF

d_call: TRBD2
j_call: TRBJ2-1
clone_size: -
v_call: TRBV19
cdr3_length: 20
cdr3_nt: TGTGCCAGTAGCTTTTACAGGGCTAGCGGGAGGGCCGGGTATGGAAATGAGCAGTTCTTC
cdr3_aa: CASSFYRASGRAGYGNEQFF

d_call: -
j_call: TRBJ2-5
clone_size: few
v_call: TRBV2
cdr3_length: 11
cdr3_nt: TGTGCCAGCCCGGCCGGGGAGACCCAGTACTTC
cdr3_aa: CASPAGETQYF

d_call: -
j_call: TRBJ2-1
clone_size: -
v_call: TRBV6-4
cdr3_length: 13
cdr3_nt: TGTGCCAGCAGTGAGTCTGACTACAATGAGCAGTTCTTC
cdr3_aa: CASSESDYNEQFF

d_call: TRBD1
j_call: TRBJ1-3
clone_size: once
v_call: TRBV9
cdr3_length: 17
cdr3_nt: TGTGCCAGCAGCGTAGATTTACAGGGGGCGTCTGGAAACACCATATATTTT
cdr3_aa: CASSVDLQGASGNTIYF